The rows below give T cell receptor beta chains drawn from one sample of a study of CD8 T cells in ankylosing spondylitis. TCRdb reanalysed the 5' RACE reads using MiXCR and keeps one entry per CDR3 protein. The repertoire includes 750,000 to 850,000 distinct CDR3 sequences, 10% to 15% of them detected once, and roughly 0.51% sits in the top ten. Material: blood, either unsorted or a sorted T cell fraction (not recorded which). Receptors originate from a male donor with ankylosing spondylitis. The CDR3 runs from the conserved cysteine through the conserved F or W. A D gene is named only where the DNA matches it firmly. Clone size is stated in some rows and not others, as once, few, many or a class when expanded.

D	size	V	J	DNA	CDR3
TRBD1	many	TRBV2	TRBJ1-1	TGTGCCAGCACTACGACAGGGACCTCTGAAGCTTTCTTT	CASTTTGTSEAFF
NA	NA	TRBV6-1	TRBJ1-4	TGTGCCTCCGCCCCGCAACTAGGTGAAAAACTGTTTTTT	CASAPQLGEKLFF
NA	few	TRBV7-2	TRBJ1-6	TGTGCCAGCACCCTGGGACGGACGGGGAATAATTCACCCCTCCACTTT	CASTLGRTGNNSPLHF
TRBD2	many	TRBV11-2	TRBJ2-3	TGTGCCAGCAGCTTAGATCCCGTCCAGCGGGGAAGCACAGATACGCAGTATTTT	CASSLDPVQRGSTDTQYF
TRBD1	NA	TRBV12-3/TRBV12-4	TRBJ2-2	TGTGCCAGCAGTTTCCCGGGACAGGGTGCCGGGGAGCTGTTTTTT	CASSFPGQGAGELFF
NA	NA	TRBV6-1	TRBJ1-2	TGTGCCAGCACAGGGACTGGCTACACCTTC	CASTGTGYTF
TRBD1	few	TRBV7-2	TRBJ2-1	TGTGCCAGCAGCACGGGACAGGGGCTTGGGCAGTTCTTC	CASSTGQGLGQFF
NA	few	TRBV7-8	TRBJ1-5	TGTGCCAGCAGCTTAACGGCCCAGGTGCTGGCCCAGCATTTT	CASSLTAQVLAQHF
NA	few	TRBV21-1	TRBJ1-1	TGTGCCAGCATTACGAGGGGGCGCCGGTGGTGCACTGAAGCTTTCTTT	CASITRGRRWCTEAFF
TRBD1	few	TRBV7-2	TRBJ1-1	TGTGCCAGCAGCTTAGGGGCCGGAGGAGGGGGCGAGGCTGAAGCTTTCTTT	CASSLGAGGGGEAEAFF
NA	few	TRBV10-3	TRBJ2-4	TGTGCCATCAGTCCTGGGGGAGATTTGAAAAACATTCAGTACTTC	CAISPGGDLKNIQYF
TRBD2	NA	TRBV7-2	TRBJ2-1	TGTGCCAGCAGCACCCGGACTAGCGGCTACAATGAGCAGTTCTTC	CASSTRTSGYNEQFF
NA	NA	TRBV12-3/TRBV12-4	TRBJ1-1	TGTGCCAGCAGGTTCCAGAGGAACACTGAAGCTTTCTTT	CASRFQRNTEAFF
NA	NA	TRBV6-5	TRBJ1-2	TGTGCCAGCAGTTACGGAGGATATCCCTATGGCTACACCTTC	CASSYGGYPYGYTF
NA	NA	TRBV20-1	TRBJ1-1	TGCAGTGCTCCAGAGGGCACTGAAGCTTTCTTT	CSAPEGTEAFF
TRBD2	NA	TRBV10-3	TRBJ2-1	TGTGCCATCATGCCTTACGGGCGGGAGAGCTCCTACAATGAGCAGTTCTTC	CAIMPYGRESSYNEQFF
NA	many	TRBV28	TRBJ2-3	TGTGCCAGCAGCTTAACCGGGGGCGGGGATACGCAGTATTTT	CASSLTGGGDTQYF
NA	few	TRBV5-1	TRBJ2-6	TGCGCCAGCAGCTCCTCGGGACACCTGATAGCTGGGGCCAACGTCCTGACTTTC	CASSSSGHLIAGANVLTF
NA	NA	TRBV5-1	TRBJ2-6	TGCGCCACCGCCGGGGGCGTAGTAGATGAAACTGGGGCCAACGTCCTGACTTTC	CATAGGVVDETGANVLTF
TRBD1	NA	TRBV7-6	TRBJ1-6	TGTGCCAGCAGCTTAGAACAGGGGAATTCACCCCTCCACTTT	CASSLEQGNSPLHF
TRBD2	many	TRBV12-3/TRBV12-4	TRBJ2-1	TGTGCCAGCAGTTCGCGGACCCCTAGCGGGAGTTTCCATGAGCAGTTCTTC	CASSSRTPSGSFHEQFF
NA	few	TRBV20-1	TRBJ2-3	TGCAGTGCTCCCCGGCAGAATGCACAGTGGGGTACGCAGTATTTT	CSAPRQNAQWGTQYF
TRBD2	few	TRBV11-3	TRBJ2-1	TGTGCCAGCAGCCTCATCATAGCGGGGTACAATGAGCAGTTCTTC	CASSLIIAGYNEQFF
NA	NA	TRBV5-1	TRBJ2-1	TGCGCCAGCAGCTTGGGTACACAGGGGGGGTACAATGAGCAGTTCTTC	CASSLGTQGGYNEQFF
NA	few	TRBV20-1	TRBJ1-1	TGCAGTGCTAGGGCTACAGGCGATACGGCTGAAGCTTTCTTT	CSARATGDTAEAFF
NA	many	TRBV20-1	TRBJ2-7	TGCAGTGCTAGAGGCCCCCGGAGAGCCTTTACCTACGAGCAGTACTTC	CSARGPRRAFTYEQYF
NA	many	TRBV29-1	TRBJ2-1	TGCAGCGTTGGGCAACTCCTTAGGGATGAGCAGTTCTTC	CSVGQLLRDEQFF
NA	few	TRBV9	TRBJ1-5	TGTGCCAGCAGCGTAGACGGCAGATATCAGCCCCAGCATTTT	CASSVDGRYQPQHF
NA	many	TRBV12-3/TRBV12-4	TRBJ1-2	TGTGCCAGCAGTTTAGGGACTAATCACTACACCTTC	CASSLGTNHYTF
TRBD1	few	TRBV6-1	TRBJ2-2	TGTGCCAGCACCGGGACAGGGGAGCCGGGCGGGGAGCTGTTTTTT	CASTGTGEPGGELFF
NA	few	TRBV5-1	TRBJ2-4	TGCGCCAGCAGCTTGGGGGGTCAGGGAGACATTCAGTACTTC	CASSLGGQGDIQYF
TRBD1	NA	TRBV30	TRBJ1-5	TGTGCCTGGACCGGGACAGGGCCAAGACAGCCCCAGCATTTT	CAWTGTGPRQPQHF
NA	NA	TRBV4-3	TRBJ2-2	TGCGCCAGCAGCCAATATGGAGCCACCGGGGAGCTGTTTTTT	CASSQYGATGELFF
TRBD1	few	TRBV20-1	TRBJ2-1	TGCAGTGCAACCGGGACAGTGCTAGCCAACAATGAGCAGTTCTTC	CSATGTVLANNEQFF
NA	few	TRBV7-2	TRBJ2-3	TGTGCCAGCAGCTTCGTAGACCCTCGGGGTACGCAGTATTTT	CASSFVDPRGTQYF
NA	many	TRBV29-1	TRBJ1-1	TGCAGCGTTGAGAGGCAGGTGAGGATCACTGAAGCTTTCTTT	CSVERQVRITEAFF
NA	many	TRBV4-3	TRBJ1-5	TGCGCCAGCAGCCGAGGGGTGGGTGGCAATCAGCCCCAGCATTTT	CASSRGVGGNQPQHF
TRBD1	NA	TRBV2	TRBJ1-2	TGTGCCTTCAGTCAACAACAGGGGTCATACTCCGCTAACTATGGCTACACCTTC	CAFSQQQGSYSANYGYTF
NA	few	TRBV6-1	TRBJ2-2	TGTGCCAGCACAAGTACTCTAACCGGGGAGCTGTTTTTT	CASTSTLTGELFF
NA	NA	TRBV3-1	TRBJ2-1	TGTGCCAGCAGCCAGGGGGACCTTTACAATGAGCAGTTCTTC	CASSQGDLYNEQFF
NA	few	TRBV4-3	TRBJ2-2	TGCGCCAGCAGCCAAGATCCCCCGGGGATTGACACCGGGGAGCTGTTTTTT	CASSQDPPGIDTGELFF
TRBD2	few	TRBV6-1	TRBJ2-1	TGTGCCAGCAGTGCAGGGACTAGCTTCCCCTACAATGAGCAGTTCTTC	CASSAGTSFPYNEQFF